This TCR beta chain was found in a study of monozygotic twins with inflammatory bowel disease. Looked up from germline, CDR1 is SGDLS and CDR2 is YYNGEE. The CDR3 sequence is 18 residues long. TCRdb re-called the 5' RACE reads and shows each CDR3 protein once, DNA omitted. Reported are approximately 120,000 distinct CDR3 sequences; the ten largest clones contain roughly 12%. The TCR originated in a human donor with ulcerative colitis or Crohn's disease, or a healthy co-twin of an affected twin (not recorded which). Sequenced: blood. This chain uses TRBV9 with TRBJ1-6; TCRdb reports TRBD1, a call that lacks DNA to check it against. The CDR3 loop is CASSIGRGQGVDNSPLHF.